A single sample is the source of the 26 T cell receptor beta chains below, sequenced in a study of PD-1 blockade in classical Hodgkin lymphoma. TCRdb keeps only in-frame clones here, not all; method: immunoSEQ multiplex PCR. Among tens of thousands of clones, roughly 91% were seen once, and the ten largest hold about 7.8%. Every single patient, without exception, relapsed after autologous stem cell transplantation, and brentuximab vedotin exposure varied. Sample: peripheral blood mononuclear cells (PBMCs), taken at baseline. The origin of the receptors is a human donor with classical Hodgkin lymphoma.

The CDR3 protein is CASSQAGLPGLAGDTNEQFF. In DNA form, the CDR3 reads TGTGCCAGCAGCCAAGCAGGACTGCCGGGACTAGCGGGGGATACCAATGAGCAGTTCTTC. The chain has TRBV4-2 and TRBJ2-1, with 14 bases identical to TRBD2. Germline-derived CDR1 and CDR2 are LGHNA and YNFKEQ. The CDR3 spans 20 residues. Trimming at V came to 1 base and at J to 6 bases, leaving 14 bases not matched to a gene.

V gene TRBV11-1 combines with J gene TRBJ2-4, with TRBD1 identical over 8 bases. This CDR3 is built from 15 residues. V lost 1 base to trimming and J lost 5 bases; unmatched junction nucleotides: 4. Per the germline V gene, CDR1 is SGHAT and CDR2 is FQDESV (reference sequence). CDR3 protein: CASSLGQGYQNIQYF. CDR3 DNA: TGTGCCAGCAGCTTAGGACAGGGGTACCAAAACATTCAGTACTTC.

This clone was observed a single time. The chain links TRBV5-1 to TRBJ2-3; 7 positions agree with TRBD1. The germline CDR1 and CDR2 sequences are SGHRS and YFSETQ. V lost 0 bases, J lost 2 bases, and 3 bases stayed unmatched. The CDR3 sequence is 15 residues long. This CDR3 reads CASSLADRVTDTQYF. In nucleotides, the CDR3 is TGCGCCAGCAGCTTGGCTGACAGGGTCACAGATACGCAGTATTTT. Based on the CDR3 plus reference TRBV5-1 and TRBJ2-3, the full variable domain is KAGVTQTPRYLIKTRGQQVTLSCSPISGHRSVSWYQQTPGQGLQFLFEYFSETQRNKGNFPGRFSGRQFSNSRSEMNVSTLELGDSALYLCASSLADRVTDTQYFGPGTRLTVL.

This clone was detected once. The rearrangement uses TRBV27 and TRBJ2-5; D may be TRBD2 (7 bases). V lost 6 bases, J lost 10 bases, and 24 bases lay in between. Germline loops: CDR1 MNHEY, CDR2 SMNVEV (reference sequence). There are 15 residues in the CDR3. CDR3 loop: CASRLLAGATRGQYF. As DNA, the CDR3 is TGTGCCAGCAGGCTCCTGGCGGGGGCAACGCGCGGCCAGTACTTC.

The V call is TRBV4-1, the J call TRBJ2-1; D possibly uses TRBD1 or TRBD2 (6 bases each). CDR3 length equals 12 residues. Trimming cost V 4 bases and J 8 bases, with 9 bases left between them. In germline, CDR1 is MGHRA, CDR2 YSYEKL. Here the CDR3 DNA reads TGCGCCAGCAGCCCGAGGGGGGATGAGCAGTTCTTC. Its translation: CASSPRGDEQFF.

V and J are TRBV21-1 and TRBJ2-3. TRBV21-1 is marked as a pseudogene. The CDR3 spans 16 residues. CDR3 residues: CASSKKWDGQGDTQYF. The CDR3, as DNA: TGTGCCAGCAGCAAAAAATGGGACGGCCAGGGAGATACGCAGTATTTT.

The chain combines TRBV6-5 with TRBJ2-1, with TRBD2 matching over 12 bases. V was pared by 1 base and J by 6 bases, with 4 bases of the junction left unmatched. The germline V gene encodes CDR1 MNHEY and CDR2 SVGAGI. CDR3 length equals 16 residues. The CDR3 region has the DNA TGTGCCAGCAGTTACTACCCTAGCGGGGGGGCCAATGAGCAGTTCTTC. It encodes CASSYYPSGGANEQFF.

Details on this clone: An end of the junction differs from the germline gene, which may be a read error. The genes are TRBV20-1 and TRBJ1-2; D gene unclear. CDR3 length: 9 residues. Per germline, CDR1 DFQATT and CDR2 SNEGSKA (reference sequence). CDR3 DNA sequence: TGCAGTGCTAGAGATCCTTCTCGATTC. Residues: CSARDPSRF.

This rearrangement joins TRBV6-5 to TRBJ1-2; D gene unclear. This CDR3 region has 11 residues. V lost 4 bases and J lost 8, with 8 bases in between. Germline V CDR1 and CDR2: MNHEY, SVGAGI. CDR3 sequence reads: CASSWKGGYTF. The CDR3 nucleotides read TGTGCCAGCAGTTGGAAGGGCGGCTACACCTTC.

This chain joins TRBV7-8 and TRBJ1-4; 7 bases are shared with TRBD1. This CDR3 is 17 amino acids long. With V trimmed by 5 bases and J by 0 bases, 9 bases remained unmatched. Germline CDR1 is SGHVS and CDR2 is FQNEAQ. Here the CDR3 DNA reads TGTGCCAGCAGCAAAATAGGGGGCAGGGCAACTAATGAAAAACTGTTTTTT. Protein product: CASSKIGGRATNEKLFF.

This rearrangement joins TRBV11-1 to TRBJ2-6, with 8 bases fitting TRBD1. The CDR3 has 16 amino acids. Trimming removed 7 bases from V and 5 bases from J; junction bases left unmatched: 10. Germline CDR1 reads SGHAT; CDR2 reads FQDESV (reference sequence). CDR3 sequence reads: CASTQGQGGRANVLTF. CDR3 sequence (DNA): TGTGCCAGCACCCAAGGACAGGGCGGTAGGGCCAACGTCCTGACTTTC.

The CDR3 is CASSGQIGNQPQHF. CDR3 in DNA: TGTGCCAGCAGTGGCCAGATAGGCAATCAGCCCCAGCATTTT. J is TRBJ1-5 and V is TRBV27, with D unresolved. Deletions cut 5 bases from V and 2 bases from J, with 10 bases between. Germline V gives CDR1 MNHEY, CDR2 SMNVEV (reference sequence). This CDR3 has 14 residues.

CDR3 amino acids: CASSFFPSGPSTDTQYF. The CDR3 nucleotides read TGTGCCAGCAGTTTTTTCCCAAGCGGTCCTAGCACAGATACGCAGTATTTT. The J gene is TRBJ2-3, the V gene TRBV28; TRBD2 might be the D (5 bases). The CDR3 is 17 residues long. Germline lookup yields CDR1 MDHEN and CDR2 SYDVKM. Trimming took 3 bases from V and 0 from J, leaving 16 bases between them. Together with reference TRBV28 and TRBJ2-3, the CDR3 gives the full variable domain: DVKVTQSSRYLVKRTGEKVFLECVQDMDHENMFWYRQDPGLGLRLIYFSYDVKMKEKGDIPEGYSVSREKKERFSLILESASTNQTSMYLCASSFFPSGPSTDTQYFGPGTRLTVL.

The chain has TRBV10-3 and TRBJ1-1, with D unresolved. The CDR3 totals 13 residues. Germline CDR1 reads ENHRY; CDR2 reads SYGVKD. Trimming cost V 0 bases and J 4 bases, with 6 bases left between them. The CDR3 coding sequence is TGTGCCATCAGTGAGTCGATGCGCACTGAAGCTTTCTTT. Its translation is CAISESMRTEAFF.

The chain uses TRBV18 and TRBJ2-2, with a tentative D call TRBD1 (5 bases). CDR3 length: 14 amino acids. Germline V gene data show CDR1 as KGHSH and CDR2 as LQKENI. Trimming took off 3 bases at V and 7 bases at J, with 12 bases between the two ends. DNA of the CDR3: TGTGCCAGCTCACCCGGCAGGGTTGACGGGGAGCTGTTTTTT. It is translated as CASSPGRVDGELFF.

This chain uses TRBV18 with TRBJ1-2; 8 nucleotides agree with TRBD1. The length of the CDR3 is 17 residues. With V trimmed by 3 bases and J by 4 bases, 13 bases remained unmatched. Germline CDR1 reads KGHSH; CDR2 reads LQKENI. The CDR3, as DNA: TGTGCCAGCTCACCGGACAGGGCGCTTATTCCAGTCTATGGCTACACCTTC. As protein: CASSPDRALIPVYGYTF.

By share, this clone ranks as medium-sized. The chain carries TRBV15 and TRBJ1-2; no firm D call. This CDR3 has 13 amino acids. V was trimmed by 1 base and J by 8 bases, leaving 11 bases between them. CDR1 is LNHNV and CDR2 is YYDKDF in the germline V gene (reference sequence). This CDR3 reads CATSRGFPLGYTF. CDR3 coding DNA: TGTGCCACCAGCAGAGGCTTTCCCCTCGGCTACACCTTC.

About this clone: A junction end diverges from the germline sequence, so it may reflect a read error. Written as DNA, the CDR3 is TGTGCCTGGATAACCGGGACAGGGCTCTTC. This translates into CAWITGTGLF. The V and J genes are TRBV30 and TRBJ2-1, with TRBD1 matching over 9 bases. This CDR3 contains 10 residues. CDR1 is GTSNPN and CDR2 is SVGIG in the germline V gene (reference sequence).

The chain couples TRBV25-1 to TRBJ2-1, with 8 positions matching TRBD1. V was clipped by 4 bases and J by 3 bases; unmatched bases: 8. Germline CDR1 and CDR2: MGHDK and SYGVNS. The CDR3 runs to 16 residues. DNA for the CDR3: TGTGCCAGCAGTGCCCGGACAGGGACCTACTACAATGAGCAGTTCTTC. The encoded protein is CASSARTGTYYNEQFF.

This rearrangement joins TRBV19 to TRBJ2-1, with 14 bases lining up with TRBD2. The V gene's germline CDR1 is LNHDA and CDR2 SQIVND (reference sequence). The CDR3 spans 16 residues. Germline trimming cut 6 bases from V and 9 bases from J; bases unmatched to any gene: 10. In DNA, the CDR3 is TGTGCCAGTAGGCCACAGGGGACTAGCGGGAGTTTTGAGCAGTTCTTC. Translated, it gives CASRPQGTSGSFEQFF. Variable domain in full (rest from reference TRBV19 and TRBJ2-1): DGGITQSPKYLFRKEGQNVTLSCEQNLNHDAMYWYRQDPGQGLRLIYYSQIVNDFQKGDIAEGYSVSREKKESFPLTVTSAQKNPTAFYLCASRPQGTSGSFEQFFGPGTRLTVL.

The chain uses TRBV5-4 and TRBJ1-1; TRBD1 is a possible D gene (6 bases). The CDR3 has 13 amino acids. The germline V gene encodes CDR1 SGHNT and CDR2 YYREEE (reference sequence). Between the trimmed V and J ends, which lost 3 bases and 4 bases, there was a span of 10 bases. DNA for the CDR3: TGTGCCAGCAGCTACGACAGGAGCACTGAAGCTTTCTTT. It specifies CASSYDRSTEAFF.

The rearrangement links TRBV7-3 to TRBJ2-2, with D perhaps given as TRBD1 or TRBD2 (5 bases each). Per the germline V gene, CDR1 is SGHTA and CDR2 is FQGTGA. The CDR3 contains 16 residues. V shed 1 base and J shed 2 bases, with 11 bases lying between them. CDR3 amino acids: CASSLNGGGNTGELFF. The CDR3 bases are TGTGCCAGCAGCTTAAATGGGGGTGGAAACACCGGGGAGCTGTTTTTT.

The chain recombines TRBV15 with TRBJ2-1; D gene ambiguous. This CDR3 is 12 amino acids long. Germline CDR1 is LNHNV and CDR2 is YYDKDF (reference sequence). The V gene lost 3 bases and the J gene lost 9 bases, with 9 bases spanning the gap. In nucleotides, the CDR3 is TGTGCCACCAGCAGTGCGTTTGGTGAGCAGTTCTTC. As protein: CATSSAFGEQFF.

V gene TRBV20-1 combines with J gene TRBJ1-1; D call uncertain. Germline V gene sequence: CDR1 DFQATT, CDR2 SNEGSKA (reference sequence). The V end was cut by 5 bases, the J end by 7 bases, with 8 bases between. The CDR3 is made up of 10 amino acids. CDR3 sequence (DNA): TGCAGTGCTCGCGGAGTTGAAGCTTTCTTT. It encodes CSARGVEAFF.

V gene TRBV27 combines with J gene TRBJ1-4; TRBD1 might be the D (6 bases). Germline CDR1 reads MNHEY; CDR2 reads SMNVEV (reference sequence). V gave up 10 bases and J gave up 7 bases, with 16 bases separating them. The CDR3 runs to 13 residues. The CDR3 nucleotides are TGTGCCACCGGATCAGGGGATGTTGAAAAACTGTTTTTT. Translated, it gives CATGSGDVEKLFF.

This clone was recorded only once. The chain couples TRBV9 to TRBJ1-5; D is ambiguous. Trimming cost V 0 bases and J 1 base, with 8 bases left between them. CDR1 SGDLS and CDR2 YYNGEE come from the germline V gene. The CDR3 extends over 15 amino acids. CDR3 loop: CASSVGFKSNQPQHF. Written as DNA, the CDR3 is TGTGCCAGCAGCGTAGGGTTTAAAAGCAATCAGCCCCAGCATTTT. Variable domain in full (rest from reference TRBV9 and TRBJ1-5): DSGVTQTPKHLITATGQRVTLRCSPRSGDLSVYWYQQSLDQGLQFLIQYYNGEERAKGNILERFSAQQFPDLHSELNLSSLELGDSALYFCASSVGFKSNQPQHFGDGTRLSIL.